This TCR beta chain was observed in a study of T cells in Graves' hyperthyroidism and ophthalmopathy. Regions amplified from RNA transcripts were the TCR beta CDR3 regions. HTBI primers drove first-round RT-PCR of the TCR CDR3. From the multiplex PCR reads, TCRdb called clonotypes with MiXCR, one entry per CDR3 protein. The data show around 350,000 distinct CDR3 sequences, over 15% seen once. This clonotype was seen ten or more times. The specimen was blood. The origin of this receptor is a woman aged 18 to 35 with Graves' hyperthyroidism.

CDR3 loop: CATSDPRQGGQPQHF. In nucleotides, the CDR3 is TGTGCCACCAGTGACCCCCGACAGGGAGGTCAGCCCCAGCATTTT. This rearrangement joins TRBV24-1 to TRBJ1-5; 7 bases map to TRBD1. The CDR3 covers 15 residues. The germline V gene has CDR1 KGHDR and CDR2 SFDVKD. Unmatched junction bases numbered 8, after V lost 4 bases and J lost 6 bases.